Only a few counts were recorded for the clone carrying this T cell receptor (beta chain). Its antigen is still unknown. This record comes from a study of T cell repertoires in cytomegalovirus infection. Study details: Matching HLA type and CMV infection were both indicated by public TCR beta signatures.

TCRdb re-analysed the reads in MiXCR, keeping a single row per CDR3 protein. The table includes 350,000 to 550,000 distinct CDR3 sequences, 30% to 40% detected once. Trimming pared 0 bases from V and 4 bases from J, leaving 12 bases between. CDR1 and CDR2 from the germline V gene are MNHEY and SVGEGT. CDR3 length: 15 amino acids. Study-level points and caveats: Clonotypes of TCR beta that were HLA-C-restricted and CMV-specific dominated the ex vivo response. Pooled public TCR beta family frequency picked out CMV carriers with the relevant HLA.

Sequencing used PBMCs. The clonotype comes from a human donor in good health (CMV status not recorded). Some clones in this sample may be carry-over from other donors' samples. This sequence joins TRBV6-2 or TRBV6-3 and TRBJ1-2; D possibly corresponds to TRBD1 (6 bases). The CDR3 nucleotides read TGTGCCAGCAGTTACTCGACAGGCAACCTCTATGGCTACACCTTC. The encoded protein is CASSYSTGNLYGYTF.